Below, 26 T cell receptor beta chains from the same sample are listed, as sequenced in a study of blood T cell repertoires in COVID-19. Method: immunoSEQ multiplex PCR; TCRdb's copy keeps in-frame clones and lacks some. The table includes 150,000 to 200,000 clones, about 80% detected once. The sequenced sample was PBMCs or T cells enriched from blood (not recorded which). Receptor source: a man between 45 and 60 years old who had recovered from COVID-19.

The chain recombines TRBV30 with TRBJ1-2, with D maybe TRBD1 (5 bases). The CDR3 spans 14 residues. Germline loops: CDR1 GTSNPN, CDR2 SVGIG (reference sequence). Trimming stripped 3 bases from V and 4 bases from J, with 15 bases between. The CDR3 DNA sequence: TGTGCCTGGAGGAAGACAGCGACAACCTATGGCTACACCTTC. Protein: CAWRKTATTYGYTF.

The chain links TRBV29-1 to TRBJ2-3; 7 positions agree with TRBD2. Germline V gene sequence: CDR1 SQVTM, CDR2 ANQGSEA. The ends lost 1 base at V and 0 bases at J; junction bases unmatched: 4. The CDR3 length is 15 residues. CDR3 in amino acids: CSVEVLADSTDTQYF. The DNA of the CDR3 is TGCAGCGTTGAAGTGCTAGCGGATAGCACAGATACGCAGTATTTT.

The chain links TRBV9 to TRBJ2-3; 10 bases are shared with TRBD1. Trimming took 3 bases from V and 3 from J; bases not matched to a gene: 4. This CDR3 spans 15 amino acids. Germline lookup yields CDR1 SGDLS and CDR2 YYNGEE. This chain's CDR3 is CASSAGQGVTDTQYF. CDR3 nucleotides: TGTGCCAGCAGCGCTGGACAGGGGGTAACAGATACGCAGTATTTT. The full variable domain, with the rest looked up from reference TRBV9 and TRBJ2-3, is DSGVTQTPKHLITATGQRVTLRCSPRSGDLSVYWYQQSLDQGLQFLIQYYNGEERAKGNILERFSAQQFPDLHSELNLSSLELGDSALYFCASSAGQGVTDTQYFGPGTRLTVL.

This clone occurred once. This chain connects TRBV2 to TRBJ2-7; a weak D match, TRBD2 (5 bases). The CDR3 consists of 13 residues. V gave up 6 bases and J gave up 3 bases, with 12 bases separating them. Germline V CDR1 and CDR2: SNHLY, FYNNEI. The CDR3 sequence is CASSDYRDYEQYF. CDR3 bases: TGTGCCAGCAGCGATTACCGGGACTACGAGCAGTACTTC.

This clone came up a few times. The chain employs TRBV15 and TRBJ2-1; the match to TRBD2 covers 8 bases. The CDR3 is made up of 16 amino acids. Germline V lookup: CDR1 LNHNV, CDR2 YYDKDF (reference sequence). V was clipped by 2 bases and J by 2 bases; unmatched bases: 5. The CDR3 region has the DNA TGTGCCACCAGCAGATTAGGCGGGGGGACCTACAATGAGCAGTTCTTC. It yields the protein CATSRLGGGTYNEQFF.

The chain couples TRBV6-5 to TRBJ1-1; 7 bases are shared with TRBD1. The V gene end was trimmed by 8 bases and the J gene end by 0 bases; junction bases not matched to a gene: 9. The CDR3 runs 15 residues. Germline V gene lookup returns CDR1 MNHEY and CDR2 SVGAGI. This CDR3 reads CASGTGAAMNTEAFF. In nucleotides, the CDR3 is TGTGCCAGCGGAACAGGGGCGGCGATGAACACTGAAGCTTTCTTT.

The chain employs TRBV7-9 and TRBJ1-1, with D unclear. CDR1 and CDR2 from the germline V gene are SEHNR and FQNEAQ (reference sequence). CDR3 size: 12 residues. Trimming took 5 bases from V and 1 from J, leaving 5 bases between them. The DNA of the CDR3 is TGTGCCAGCAGCCCAGAGAACACTGAAGCTTTCTTT. Translating gives CASSPENTEAFF.

The chain combines TRBV19 with TRBJ1-1; possibly TRBD1 for D (6 bases). Trimming removed 3 bases from V and 6 bases from J, with 29 bases in between. Germline-derived CDR1 and CDR2 are LNHDA and SQIVND (reference sequence). The CDR3 runs 19 residues. The CDR3 reads CASSIGGVSVDRHGPEAFF. Written as DNA, the CDR3 is TGTGCCAGTAGTATTGGAGGTGTCTCCGTAGACAGGCATGGCCCTGAAGCTTTCTTT.

The chain combines TRBV25-1 with TRBJ2-1; D is perhaps TRBD1 (5 bases). Germline V gives CDR1 MGHDK, CDR2 SYGVNS. Trimming shortened V by 1 base and J by 10 bases, and 20 bases separated the two germline ends. The CDR3 extends over 16 amino acids. CDR3 in amino acids: CASSELGTGNPFEQFF. CDR3 nucleotides: TGTGCCAGCAGTGAATTGGGAACAGGAAACCCTTTCGAGCAGTTCTTC. Full variable domain (missing parts from reference TRBV25-1 and TRBJ2-1): EADIYQTPRYLVIGTGKKITLECSQTMGHDKMYWYQQDPGMELHLIHYSYGVNSTEKGDLSSESTVSRIRTEHFPLTLESARPSHTSQYLCASSELGTGNPFEQFFGPGTRLTVL.

The CDR3 nucleotides are TGTGCCAGCAGCTTAGAGGACAGGGGTACCTACGAGCAGTACTTC. Translating it yields CASSLEDRGTYEQYF. V gene TRBV5-6 combines with J gene TRBJ2-7; TRBD1 matches at 9 bases. Trimming cost V 2 bases and J 2 bases; bases outside gene matches: 5. Germline V gene sequence: CDR1 SGHDT, CDR2 YYEEEE. This CDR3 has 15 amino acids.

The genes are TRBV28 and TRBJ1-6; D is unresolved. The CDR3 loop spans 13 amino acids. The V and J ends lost 7 bases and 8 bases respectively, with 12 bases between them. The germline V gene encodes CDR1 MDHEN and CDR2 SYDVKM. This CDR3 reads CASTPPGDSPLHF. CDR3 in DNA: TGTGCCAGCACCCCGCCCGGAGATTCACCCCTCCACTTT. The whole variable domain, remainder taken from reference TRBV28 and TRBJ1-6, is DVKVTQSSRYLVKRTGEKVFLECVQDMDHENMFWYRQDPGLGLRLIYFSYDVKMKEKGDIPEGYSVSREKKERFSLILESASTNQTSMYLCASTPPGDSPLHFGNGTRLTVT.

The chain recombines TRBV28 with TRBJ1-2; 10 positions match TRBD1. This CDR3 is 14 amino acids long. V lost 3 bases, J lost 7 bases, and 5 bases stayed unmatched. Germline V CDR1 and CDR2: MDHEN, SYDVKM. The CDR3 loop reads CASSLGQGNSGYTF. The CDR3 DNA follows: TGTGCCAGCAGTTTGGGACAGGGGAATAGTGGCTACACCTTC.

The genes are TRBV28 and TRBJ1-2; TRBD1 matches 9 bases. The J segment lost 2 bases and the V segment lost 8 bases, leaving 6 bases of the junction unmatched. This CDR3 has 14 amino acids. CDR1 and CDR2 from the germline V gene are MDHEN and SYDVKM. The CDR3 sequence is CASGQGPENYGYTF. CDR3 in DNA: TGTGCCAGCGGACAGGGGCCCGAAAACTATGGCTACACCTTC.

The chain joins TRBV7-9 to TRBJ1-1; 7 positions match TRBD1. The CDR3 spans 15 residues. CDR1 and CDR2 (germline): SEHNR, FQNEAQ (reference sequence). After removal of 1 base from V and 10 bases from J, the junction contained 12 bases not matched to a gene. Here the CDR3 reads CASSLGRGKTGGAFF. In DNA, the CDR3 is TGTGCCAGCAGCTTAGGCAGGGGGAAGACAGGTGGAGCTTTCTTT.

This clone was seen only once. The chain carries TRBV6-5 and TRBJ2-1; D is ambiguous. V was trimmed by 2 bases and J by 0 bases, leaving 11 bases between them. Germline V gene lookup returns CDR1 MNHEY and CDR2 SVGAGI. The CDR3 extends over 16 amino acids. CDR3 sequence reads: CASSYGHTSSYNEQFF. CDR3 nucleotides: TGTGCCAGCAGTTACGGCCATACCAGCTCCTACAATGAGCAGTTCTTC.

The chain employs TRBV5-1 and TRBJ2-7; 9 bases are shared with TRBD1. V gave up 7 bases and J gave up 3 bases; unmatched junction bases: 5. Germline V gene sequence: CDR1 SGHRS, CDR2 YFSETQ. The CDR3 spans 13 residues. The CDR3 DNA follows: TGCGCCAGCCGGACAGGGGACGACTACGAGCAGTACTTC. Protein: CASRTGDDYEQYF.

The rearrangement uses TRBV5-6 and TRBJ2-3, with D possibly being TRBD2 (6 bases). Per germline, CDR1 SGHDT and CDR2 YYEEEE. V was shortened by 5 bases and J by 1 base, with 17 bases between the two germline ends. The CDR3 contains 16 residues. CDR3 DNA: TGTGCCAGCAGGGGAGGTACTCCGTTTGGCACAGATACGCAGTATTTT. Translating gives CASRGGTPFGTDTQYF.

The chain recombines TRBV14 with TRBJ2-2; weak D call: TRBD2 (5 bases). The CDR3 runs to 16 residues. Trimming pared 2 bases from V and 3 bases from J, leaving 13 bases between. In germline, CDR1 is SGHDN, CDR2 FVKESK. Here the CDR3 DNA reads TGTGCCAGCAGCCAATTGATGCTAGCTTACACCGGGGAGCTGTTTTTT. Its translation: CASSQLMLAYTGELFF.

V and J are TRBV23-1 and TRBJ2-7; D not resolved. TRBV23-1 is given ORF status, its function remaining uncertain. This CDR3 has 13 residues. The germline V and J ends were trimmed by 3 bases and 0 bases, with 6 bases remaining between them. CDR3 nucleotide sequence: TGCGCCAGCAGTCAGCTAACCTCCTACGAGCAGTACTTC. This encodes CASSQLTSYEQYF.

V and J are TRBV7-3 and TRBJ2-1; 7 bases map to TRBD2. V shed 1 base and J 4 bases; nucleotides not matched to a gene: 10. The CDR3 has 17 residues. Germline assignment: CDR1 SGHTA and CDR2 FQGTGA. The CDR3: CASSLIAASGIYNEQFF. CDR3 in DNA: TGTGCCAGCAGCTTAATAGCGGCTAGCGGAATATACAATGAGCAGTTCTTC.

V gene TRBV19 combines with J gene TRBJ2-1; 7 bases are a match to TRBD2. Germline trimming cut 5 bases from V and 5 bases from J; bases unmatched to any gene: 9. Germline assignment: CDR1 LNHDA and CDR2 SQIVND (reference sequence). This CDR3 comprises 15 residues. The CDR3 region has the DNA TGTGCCAGTAGTGGGACTACTTTAACCAACAATGAGCAGTTCTTC. It translates to CASSGTTLTNNEQFF.

In its sample, this clone was seen once. The chain links TRBV6-6 to TRBJ1-6; 7 bases fit TRBD1. This CDR3 contains 15 residues. Germline V gene sequence: CDR1 MNHNY, CDR2 SVGAGI (reference sequence). Trimming took 9 bases from V and 8 from J; bases not matched to a gene: 13. As DNA, the CDR3 is TGTGCCAGTAGTACCCTCGGGACAGAGGATTCACCCCTCCACTTT. Translating it yields CASSTLGTEDSPLHF.

The chain combines TRBV6-5 with TRBJ1-1, with 11 nucleotides matching TRBD1. The CDR3 spans 13 residues. CDR1 is MNHEY, CDR2 SVGAGI, per germline. The V and J ends lost 8 bases and 5 bases, in that order; junction bases with no gene match: 4. The CDR3 here is CASLDRGRTEAFF. Here the CDR3 DNA reads TGTGCCAGCTTGGACAGGGGGCGAACTGAAGCTTTCTTT.

About this clone itself: This same CDR3 is encoded by further DNA sequences in the sample. V usage is TRBV5-1 and J usage is TRBJ1-4; 8 nucleotides line up with TRBD1. Germline assignment: CDR1 SGHRS and CDR2 YFSETQ. V was clipped by 6 bases and J by 8 bases; unmatched bases: 6. The CDR3 length is 13 residues. This chain's CDR3 is CASTTGGNEKLFF. The CDR3 nucleotides are TGCGCCAGCACAACAGGGGGGAACGAAAAACTGTTTTTT.

The chain combines TRBV5-1 with TRBJ2-1, with 8 bases matching TRBD1. Germline-derived CDR1 and CDR2 are SGHRS and YFSETQ. V lost 2 bases and J lost 9; bases outside the gene matches: 10. CDR3 length equals 15 residues. The DNA of the CDR3 is TGCGCCAGCAGCTTTGGGACAGGCTCTTGGGGTGAGCAGTTCTTC. The encoded protein is CASSFGTGSWGEQFF.

The chain recombines TRBV29-1 with TRBJ1-4; 9 bases map to TRBD1. The CDR3 is made up of 15 amino acids. The germline gives CDR1 SQVTM, CDR2 ANQGSEA. J gave up 8 bases and V 7 bases, and 14 bases lay outside the gene matches. CDR3 residues: CSATIPGQGREKLFF. CDR3 nucleotides: TGCAGCGCGACGATTCCGGGACAGGGAAGGGAAAAACTGTTTTTT.